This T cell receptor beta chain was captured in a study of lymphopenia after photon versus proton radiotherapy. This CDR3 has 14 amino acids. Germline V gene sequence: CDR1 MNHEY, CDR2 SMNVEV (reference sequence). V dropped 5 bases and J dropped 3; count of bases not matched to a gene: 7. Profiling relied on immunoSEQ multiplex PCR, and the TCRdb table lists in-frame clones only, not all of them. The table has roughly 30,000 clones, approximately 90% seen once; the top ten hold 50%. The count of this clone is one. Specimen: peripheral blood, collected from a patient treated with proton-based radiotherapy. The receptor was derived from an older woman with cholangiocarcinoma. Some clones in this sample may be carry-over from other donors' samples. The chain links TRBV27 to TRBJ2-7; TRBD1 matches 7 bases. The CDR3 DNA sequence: TGTGCCAGCAGTACCAGACAGGGTTACTACGAGCAGTACTTC. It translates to CASSTRQGYYEQYF.